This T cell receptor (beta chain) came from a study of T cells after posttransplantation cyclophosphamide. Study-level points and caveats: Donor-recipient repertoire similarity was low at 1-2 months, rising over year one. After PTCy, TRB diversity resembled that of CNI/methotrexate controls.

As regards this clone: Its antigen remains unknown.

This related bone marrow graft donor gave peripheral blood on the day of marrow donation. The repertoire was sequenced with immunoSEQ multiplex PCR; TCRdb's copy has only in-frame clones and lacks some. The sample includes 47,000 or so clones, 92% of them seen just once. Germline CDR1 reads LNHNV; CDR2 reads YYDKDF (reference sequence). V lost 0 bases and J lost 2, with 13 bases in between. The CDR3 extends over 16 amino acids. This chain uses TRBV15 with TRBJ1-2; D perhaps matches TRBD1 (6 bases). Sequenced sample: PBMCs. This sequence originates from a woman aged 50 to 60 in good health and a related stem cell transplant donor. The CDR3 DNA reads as TGTGCCACCAGCAGAGATTGGGGGCTAGGAAACTATGGCTACACCTTC. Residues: CATSRDWGLGNYGYTF.